Detailed here is one TCR beta chain. Its cognate antigen is unknown. These data originate in a study of T-cell memory formation after mild COVID-19. The CDR3 is 13 amino acids. Trimming pared 7 bases from V and 1 base from J, leaving 12 bases between. Per germline, CDR1 SGHNT and CDR2 YYREEE (reference sequence). Study-wide points: Clonal second-wave expansions that peaked on day 37 had unconfirmed SARS-CoV-2 specificity. Some responding clones appeared in pre-infection memory, suggesting cross-reactive memory joined.

TCRdb re-called the 5' RACE reads through MiXCR, storing one row per CDR3 protein. The sample gives 350,000 or so distinct CDR3 sequences, under 25% of which show up once; around an eighth is in the top ten. The source material was PBMCs or a T cell subset sorted from them (not recorded which). This sequence joins TRBV5-4 and TRBJ2-7; possibly TRBD1 or TRBD2 for D (5 bases each). The sequence was obtained from an adult woman who had mild COVID-19 (a few samples of this study predate the infection). Cell type and time point are not known. CDR3 bases: TGTGCCAGCGGGGCGCGGACTTCCTACGAGCAGTACTTC. Amino acids: CASGARTSYEQYF. Complete variable domain (other parts from reference TRBV5-4 and TRBJ2-7): ETGVTQSPTHLIKTRGQQVTLRCSSQSGHNTVSWYQQALGQGPQFIFQYYREEENGRGNFPPRFSGLQFPNYSSELNVNALELDDSALYLCASGARTSYEQYFGPGTRLTVT.